Each of the 21 T cell receptor beta chains below was sequenced from the same sample in a study of T cells in Graves' hyperthyroidism and ophthalmopathy. The TCR beta CDR3 regions underwent amplification using RNA transcripts as the source. The HTBI primer set drove a first-round RT-PCR of the TCR CDR3. TCRdb itself ran the multiplex PCR reads through MiXCR, one entry per CDR3 protein. The data show approximately 510,000 distinct CDR3 sequences, with over 35% seen just once and about two fifths held by the top ten. The sequenced material came from peripheral blood or thyroid tissue (not recorded which). These receptors all come from an adult woman with Graves' disease, either hyperthyroidism or ophthalmopathy (not recorded which).

This chain uses TRBV6-4 with TRBJ1-5; 9 positions match TRBD1. The CDR3 is 17 amino acids. Germline lookup yields CDR1 MRHNA and CDR2 SNTAGT. V lost 1 base to trimming and J lost 0 bases; unmatched junction nucleotides: 4. The CDR3 reads CASSDWDREDSNQPQHF. CDR3 coding DNA: TGTGCCAGCAGTGACTGGGACAGGGAGGATAGCAATCAGCCCCAGCATTTT.

This clonotype was seen a handful of times. The chain uses TRBV7-8 and TRBJ2-7; the match to TRBD2 covers 7 bases. Germline V CDR1 and CDR2: SGHVS, FQNEAQ. The CDR3 runs 16 residues. The trim removed 5 bases at V and 0 bases at J, leaving 10 bases unmatched. The CDR3 loop reads CASSPSVAGASYEQYF. The CDR3 nucleotides read TGTGCCAGCAGCCCTTCTGTGGCGGGAGCCTCCTACGAGCAGTACTTC. The full variable domain, completed using reference TRBV7-8 and TRBJ2-7, is GAGVSQSPRYKVAKRGQDVALRCDPISGHVSLFWYQQALGQGPEFLTYFQNEAQLDKSGLPSDRFFAERPEGSVSTLKIQRTQQEDSAVYLCASSPSVAGASYEQYFGPGTRLTVT.

As DNA, the CDR3 is TGCAGTGCTAGGCACCAGGCCGGGGACGATGGCTACACCTTC. This gives the protein CSARHQAGDDGYTF. The V and J genes are TRBV20-1 and TRBJ1-2; possibly TRBD1 for D (5 bases). CDR3 length: 14 amino acids. V lost 3 bases, J lost 6 bases, and 17 bases lay in between. CDR1 is DFQATT, CDR2 SNEGSKA, per germline (reference sequence).

In its sample, this clonotype was seen many times. J is TRBJ1-4 and V is TRBV9; D possibly corresponds to TRBD1 (5 bases). CDR1 and CDR2 from the germline V gene are SGDLS and YYNGEE. This CDR3 has 14 amino acids. Trimming removed 2 bases from V and 7 bases from J, with 12 bases in between. The CDR3 loop reads CASSVGPPPEKLFF. DNA of the CDR3: TGTGCCAGCAGCGTGGGGCCACCTCCTGAAAAACTGTTTTTT.

This clonotype occurred once. The V gene is TRBV5-1, the J gene TRBJ1-2; D is perhaps TRBD1 (6 bases). The CDR3 is 14 residues long. The V gene's germline CDR1 is SGHRS and CDR2 YFSETQ. V dropped 4 bases and J dropped 7 bases, with 17 bases sitting between them. The CDR3 sequence: CASSLGGDSGGYTF. CDR3 in DNA: TGCGCCAGCAGCCTCGGGGGCGATAGTGGTGGCTACACCTTC.

This clonotype turned up a few times. The chain recombines TRBV7-2 with TRBJ1-2; 7 bases agree with TRBD1. V lost 5 bases, J lost 0 bases, and 6 bases stayed unmatched. The length of the CDR3 is 15 residues. Germline assignment: CDR1 SGHTA and CDR2 FQGNSA. CDR3 DNA sequence: TGTGCCAGCAGCGGCAACAGGGGCGCTAACTATGGCTACACCTTC. This encodes CASSGNRGANYGYTF.

The chain has TRBV5-5 and TRBJ2-7; 8 nucleotides align to TRBD2. The ends lost 4 bases at V and 9 bases at J; junction bases unmatched: 6. Looked up from germline, CDR1 is SGHKS and CDR2 is YYEKEE (reference sequence). This CDR3 has 12 amino acids. Here the CDR3 DNA reads TGTGCCAGCAGCACACGGACTAGCTGGCAGTACTTC. It encodes CASSTRTSWQYF.

This chain links TRBV25-1 with TRBJ1-4; D is uncertain. This CDR3 region has 16 residues. The V and J ends lost 0 bases and 7 bases respectively, with 15 bases between them. In germline, CDR1 is MGHDK, CDR2 SYGVNS. The CDR3 DNA reads TGTGCCAGCAGTGAATATCATTCAAGGGAAATTGAAAAACTGTTTTTT. This translates into CASSEYHSREIEKLFF.

This clonotype has just a few counts. J is TRBJ2-2 and V is TRBV20-1; 9 bases align to TRBD2. The CDR3 spans 14 residues. Germline V lookup: CDR1 DFQATT, CDR2 SNEGSKA (reference sequence). The trim removed 5 bases at V and 6 bases at J, leaving 7 bases unmatched. As DNA, the CDR3 is TGCAGTGCTTCTGCAGCGGGAGGTGCCGGGGAGCTGTTTTTT. Translating gives CSASAAGGAGELFF.

J is TRBJ1-2 and V is TRBV4-1; D remains ambiguous. Germline V gene data show CDR1 as MGHRA and CDR2 as YSYEKL. The germline V and J ends were trimmed by 2 bases and 12 bases, with 13 bases remaining between them. The CDR3 extends over 12 amino acids. The CDR3 bases are TGCGCCAGCAGCCAACGGACCTGGGGAAACACCTTC. As protein: CASSQRTWGNTF.

This clonotype came up many times. The chain combines TRBV5-1 with TRBJ2-7, with 15 nucleotides matching TRBD2. The CDR3 loop spans 19 amino acids. Germline CDR1 and CDR2: SGHRS and YFSETQ. The ends lost 0 bases at V and 0 bases at J; junction bases unmatched: 7. The CDR3 loop reads CASSLVGGLAGGRSYEQYF. In DNA form, the CDR3 reads TGCGCCAGCAGCTTGGTGGGGGGACTAGCGGGAGGACGCTCCTACGAGCAGTACTTC.

With respect to this clonotype: Here the CDR3 omits its conserved ending phenylalanine or tryptophan, so a read error is the likely source. The DNA is omitted, as the CDR3 cannot be located on it reliably, and the CDR3 follows TCRdb's listing. The chain is built from TRBV5-4 and TRBJ2-2; the table's D gene call, TRBD1, was not cross checked with the DNA. CDR1 SGHNT and CDR2 YYREEE come from the germline V gene (reference sequence). The CDR3 contains 8 residues when both ends are counted. CDR3 sequence reads: CASSHPGQ.

This clonotype appeared many times. The chain recombines TRBV4-3 with TRBJ2-5; D is unresolved. With 0 bases removed from V and 1 base from J, the gap between germline ends came to 6 bases. The CDR3 is 14 amino acids. Germline-derived CDR1 and CDR2 are LGHNA and YSLEER. The CDR3 sequence: CASSQEYSQETQYF. CDR3 coding DNA: TGCGCCAGCAGCCAAGAGTACAGCCAAGAGACCCAGTACTTC.

The chain is built from TRBV12-3 or TRBV12-4 and TRBJ1-1, with D perhaps TRBD1 (5 bases). CDR3 length: 16 residues. Trimming took off 5 bases at V and 1 base at J, with 17 bases between the two ends. The CDR3 coding sequence is TGTGCCAGCAGTACGGCGGTCCGCACAGGGAACACTGAAGCTTTCTTT. Translating gives CASSTAVRTGNTEAFF.

This rearrangement joins TRBV11-2 to TRBJ2-2; D gene uncertain. The CDR3 has 14 amino acids. The V end was cut by 1 base, the J end by 11 bases, with 14 bases between. Germline assignment: CDR1 SGHAT and CDR2 FQNNGV. CDR3 nucleotide sequence: TGTGCCAGCAGCTTAGGTGGCAGAGGAATAGAGCTGTTTTTT. Translated, it gives CASSLGGRGIELFF. The full variable domain, with the rest looked up from reference TRBV11-2 and TRBJ2-2, is EAGVAQSPRYKIIEKRQSVAFWCNPISGHATLYWYQQILGQGPKLLIQFQNNGVVDDSQLPKDRFSAERLKGVDSTLKIQPAKLEDSAVYLCASSLGGRGIELFFGEGSRLTVL.

This clonotype was observed a single time. This chain uses TRBV7-9 with TRBJ1-1; D is perhaps TRBD1 (6 bases). CDR1 and CDR2 (germline): SEHNR, FQNEAQ (reference sequence). The CDR3 consists of 14 residues. The V end was cut by 5 bases, the J end by 5 bases, with 15 bases between. CDR3 sequence reads: CASSRTSGDTEAFF. The DNA for the CDR3 is TGTGCCAGCAGCCGGACGTCAGGGGATACTGAAGCTTTCTTT.

V usage is TRBV12-3 or TRBV12-4 and J usage is TRBJ1-5; no clear D gene. V shed 7 bases and J shed 1 base, with 8 bases lying between them. The CDR3 length is 13 residues. The CDR3 reads CASTAGSNQPQHF. In DNA, the CDR3 is TGTGCCAGCACCGCCGGCAGCAATCAGCCCCAGCATTTT.

The chain uses TRBV5-6 and TRBJ1-2; 7 nucleotides align to TRBD1. The V gene end was trimmed by 7 bases and the J gene end by 6 bases; junction bases not matched to a gene: 21. The CDR3 totals 17 residues. From germline, CDR1 is SGHDT and CDR2 YYEEEE. In DNA, the CDR3 is TGTGCCAGCTCCCCCAACCGGGACAGCATCTTTAGGGATGGCTACACCTTC. Amino acid sequence: CASSPNRDSIFRDGYTF.

This clonotype turned up a few times. A much larger clone is a single base away; this may be a read error. V and J are TRBV7-9 and TRBJ1-1; D is undetermined. Trimming removed 5 bases at V and 2 bases at J, with 6 bases between. This CDR3 is 12 amino acids long. Germline V gene data show CDR1 as SEHNR and CDR2 as FQNEAQ (reference sequence). CDR3: CASSHRNTEAFF. The CDR3, as DNA: TGTGCCAGCAGCCACAGAAACACTGAAGCTTTCTTT.

This rearrangement joins TRBV29-1 to TRBJ1-2, with D maybe TRBD1 (5 bases). CDR1 SQVTM and CDR2 ANQGSEA come from the germline V gene. The CDR3 extends over 12 amino acids. Trimming stripped 0 bases from V and 12 bases from J, with 14 bases between. CDR3 sequence: CSVEDRGVGNTF. The CDR3 DNA follows: TGCAGCGTTGAAGATCGAGGGGTTGGAAACACCTTC.

V gene TRBV29-1 combines with J gene TRBJ1-1, with no clear D. Per germline, CDR1 SQVTM and CDR2 ANQGSEA. The CDR3 spans 15 residues. Trimming left V 4 bases short and J 1 base short, with 16 bases between. Written as DNA, the CDR3 is TGCAGCGTTGTACGTGACCTGGGAACGAACACTGAAGCTTTCTTT. This gives the protein CSVVRDLGTNTEAFF.